This TCR beta chain was identified during a study of response to subunit inactivated influenza vaccine. MiXCR, applied by TCRdb to the RT-PCR reads, yields one record per CDR3 protein. The data show 530,000 or so distinct CDR3 sequences, approximately 15% seen once. Study findings and constraints: Each seasonal flu vaccination may recruit only limited new T cells, authors suggested.

To note about this clonotype: As yet, its antigen is unknown.

The CDR3 loop spans 13 amino acids. Germline V gene lookup returns CDR1 SGHAT and CDR2 FQNNGV. V was trimmed by 1 base and J by 6 bases, leaving 10 bases between them. Here the sequenced sample was PBMCs from blood, taken less than 13 days after vaccination. The chain couples TRBV11-2 to TRBJ2-7, with D possibly TRBD1 on 6 matching bases. The origin of this receptor is a man aged 50-60 years who received an inactivated influenza vaccine. The DNA of the CDR3 is TGTGCCAGCAGCTTAGCAGCAGGGGCCGAGCAGTACTTC. Its protein product is CASSLAAGAEQYF.